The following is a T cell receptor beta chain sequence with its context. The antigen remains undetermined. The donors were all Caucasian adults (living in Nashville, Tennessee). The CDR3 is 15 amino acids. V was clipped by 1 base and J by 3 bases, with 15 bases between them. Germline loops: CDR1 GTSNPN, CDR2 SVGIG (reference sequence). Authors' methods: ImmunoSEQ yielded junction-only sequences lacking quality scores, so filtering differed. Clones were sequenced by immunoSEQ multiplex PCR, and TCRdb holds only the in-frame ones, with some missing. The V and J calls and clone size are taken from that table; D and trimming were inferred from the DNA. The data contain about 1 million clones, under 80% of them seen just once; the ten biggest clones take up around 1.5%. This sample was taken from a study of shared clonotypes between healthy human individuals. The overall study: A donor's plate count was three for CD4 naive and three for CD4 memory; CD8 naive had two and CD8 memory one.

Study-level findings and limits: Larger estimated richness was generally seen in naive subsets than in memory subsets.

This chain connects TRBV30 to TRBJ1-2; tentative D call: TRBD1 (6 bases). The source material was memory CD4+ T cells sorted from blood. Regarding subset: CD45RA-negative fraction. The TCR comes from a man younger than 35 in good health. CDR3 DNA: TGTGCCTGGAGTGAACCTGGACAGCGGTACTATGGCTACACCTTC. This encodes CAWSEPGQRYYGYTF.